This is a list of T cell receptor beta chains from one sample in a study of CD8 T cells in ankylosing spondylitis. From the 5' RACE reads, TCRdb called clonotypes with MiXCR, one entry per CDR3 protein. Of about 160,000 distinct CDR3 sequences in the sample, about 17% are singletons; the top ten hold about 7.8%. Material: blood, either unsorted or a sorted T cell fraction (not recorded which). These receptors originate from a male donor with ankylosing spondylitis or in good health (not recorded which). CDR3s include the opening cysteine and the closing phenylalanine or tryptophan. D genes are given only for firm matches. Expanded clones get a size class; other rows say once, few or many, or leave the size out.

clone_size | d_call | j_call | v_call | cdr3_nt | cdr3_aa
many | NA | TRBJ1-3 | TRBV5-1 | TGCGCCAGCAGCTTGATCCCGGGGGCTTCTGGAAACACCATATATTTT | CASSLIPGASGNTIYF
many | TRBD2 | TRBJ2-1 | TRBV2 | TGTGCCAGCAGCCGAAAACTAGCGGGAGGGATCAATGAGCAGTTCTTC | CASSRKLAGGINEQFF
many | NA | TRBJ1-1 | TRBV10-3 | TGTGCCATCAGTGAGAGATTCAACACTGAAGCTTTCTTT | CAISERFNTEAFF
many | NA | TRBJ2-2 | TRBV12-3/TRBV12-4 | TGTGCCAGCAGTCCCCAGGGAGGCACCGGGGAGCTGTTTTTT | CASSPQGGTGELFF
few | NA | TRBJ2-3 | TRBV7-8 | TGTGCCAGCAGCCTACGAGTGGACGATACGCAGTATTTT | CASSLRVDDTQYF
few | TRBD2 | TRBJ2-2 | TRBV7-2 | TGTGCCAGCAGGCAAAGCGGGAGAGGTTTCTCCGGGGAGCTGTTTTTT | CASRQSGRGFSGELFF
few | TRBD1 | TRBJ1-3 | TRBV28 | TGTGCCAGCAGTTCACAGGGGGTTGGAAACACCATATATTTT | CASSSQGVGNTIYF
many | TRBD1 | TRBJ1-2 | TRBV29-1 | TGCAGCGTCGCGGGACAGGGGGCCGGCGGCTACACCTTC | CSVAGQGAGGYTF
many | NA | TRBJ2-3 | TRBV7-1 | TGTGCCAGCAGCTCAGGAGCTAGTATCCTCGGGTATTTT | CASSSGASILGYF
NA | TRBD2 | TRBJ2-1 | TRBV7-2 | TGTGCCAGCAGGGGGACTAGCGGATACAATGAGCAGTTCTTC | CASRGTSGYNEQFF
many | TRBD2 | TRBJ2-2 | TRBV29-1 | TGCAGCGTTGAGGGACTAGCGAACGGGGAGCTGTTTTTT | CSVEGLANGELFF
many | NA | TRBJ1-2 | TRBV6-5 | TGTGCCAGCAGTTACTCGAGGGGGTTAAGTTATGGCTACACCTTC | CASSYSRGLSYGYTF
NA | NA | TRBJ1-2 | TRBV30 | TGTGCCTGGAGTGTTTCGGGGATCAAGGGAGGCTACACCTTC | CAWSVSGIKGGYTF
many | TRBD1 | TRBJ2-7 | TRBV25-1 | TGTGCCAGCAGTCGACAGGGAAACTACGAGCAGTACTTC | CASSRQGNYEQYF
many | TRBD2 | TRBJ2-7 | TRBV5-1 | TGCGCCAGCAGGCTTACGGGAGGCTACGAGCAGTACTTC | CASRLTGGYEQYF
NA | TRBD2 | TRBJ2-1 | TRBV4-2 | TGTGCCAGCGGCGGGCGGGAGGTCTACAATGAGCAGTTCTTC | CASGGREVYNEQFF
many | TRBD2 | TRBJ2-1 | TRBV20-1 | TGCAGTGCTAGAGATCCACTAGCGGGAGGGTACAATGAGCAGTTCTTC | CSARDPLAGGYNEQFF
many | NA | TRBJ2-5 | TRBV7-2 | TGTGCCAGCAGCTTATATGAGGCTAGCGAGAAGTACTTC | CASSLYEASEKYF
NA | NA | TRBJ1-4 | TRBV28 | TGTGCCAGCAGTTTGAGCAGGGATAATGAAAAACTGTTTTTT | CASSLSRDNEKLFF
many | NA | TRBJ2-2 | TRBV19 | TGTGCCAGCAAATCATCAGGGGCGGCCGGGGAGCTGTTTTTT | CASKSSGAAGELFF
NA | TRBD1 | TRBJ2-3 | TRBV19 | TGTGCCAGTAGCACAGGGGCAGATACGCAGTATTTT | CASSTGADTQYF
many | NA | TRBJ1-1 | TRBV10-2 | TGCGCCAGCAGTGAGCGGCGCGGGAACACTGAAGCTTTCTTT | CASSERRGNTEAFF
NA | NA | TRBJ1-1 | TRBV20-1 | TGCAGTGCTAGACCAGTCGATGGGGGGCGGGTGAACACTGAAGCTTTCTTT | CSARPVDGGRVNTEAFF
few | TRBD2 | TRBJ2-3 | TRBV5-1 | TGCGCCAGCACCCCAAAACCAAATGGGGTAGCGGGAGAGGCGACAGATACGCAGTATTTT | CASTPKPNGVAGEATDTQYF
many | TRBD2 | TRBJ2-1 | TRBV14 | TGTGCCAGCAGCCCTTTAGCGGGAACCGACTACAATGAGCAGTTCTTC | CASSPLAGTDYNEQFF